Following are 12 T cell receptor beta chains from one sample sequenced in a study of shared T cell receptors in the human thymus. The method was immunoSEQ multiplex PCR; TCRdb's version includes in-frame clones alone and lacks a portion of them. The data hold just under 550,000 clones, with about 80% observed a single time. The sample also formed part of further work on human thymus T cells.

Specimen: thymocytes. These receptors were obtained from a boy less than two years old with a congenital heart defect.

J is TRBJ2-1 and V is TRBV5-1, with D perhaps TRBD1 (6 bases). With 5 bases removed from V and 2 bases from J, the gap between germline ends came to 14 bases. The germline V gene has CDR1 SGHRS and CDR2 YFSETQ. The CDR3 consists of 15 residues. CDR3 sequence (DNA): TGCGCCAGCAGATCCTCCAGGGGTCCCTACAATGAGCAGTTCTTC. Protein product: CASRSSRGPYNEQFF.

This chain uses TRBV4-1 with TRBJ1-5; D is possibly TRBD1 (6 bases). Deletions cut 0 bases from V and 2 bases from J, with 17 bases between. There are 18 residues in the CDR3. Germline V gene sequence: CDR1 MGHRA, CDR2 YSYEKL. CDR3 nucleotide sequence: TGCGCCAGCAGCCAAGAGATCCCCAGAGGGGGAGGCAATCAGCCCCAGCATTTT. As protein: CASSQEIPRGGGNQPQHF.

The rearrangement uses TRBV10-2 and TRBJ2-3; possibly TRBD1 for D (6 bases). Germline CDR1 and CDR2: WSHSY and SAAADI. Trimming left V 11 bases short and J 5 bases short, with 17 bases between. There are 13 residues in the CDR3. The CDR3 DNA reads as TGCGCCGGAAGGACGGACAGCCAAGATACGCAGTATTTT. It is translated as CAGRTDSQDTQYF.

J is TRBJ2-7 and V is TRBV28, with 7 bases matching TRBD2. The CDR3 totals 18 residues. The V gene end was trimmed by 5 bases and the J gene end by 1 base; junction bases not matched to a gene: 17. Germline CDR1 is MDHEN and CDR2 is SYDVKM. Here the CDR3 DNA reads TGTGCCAGCAGTCCGGCGGCTTCTTCAGCGGGGAGTTCCTACGAGCAGTACTTC. It specifies CASSPAASSAGSSYEQYF.

In this sample, this clone turned up a few times. The J gene is TRBJ1-2, the V gene TRBV28; 7 nucleotides match TRBD1. The V and J ends lost 3 bases and 0 bases, in that order; junction bases with no gene match: 10. Germline CDR1 is MDHEN and CDR2 is SYDVKM. The CDR3 loop spans 17 amino acids. Written as DNA, the CDR3 is TGTGCCAGCAGTTTGAAGACAGGGAATGGAGCTAACTATGGCTACACCTTC. Its protein product is CASSLKTGNGANYGYTF.

This chain connects TRBV28 to TRBJ2-7, with 8 bases aligning to TRBD1. V was clipped by 6 bases and J by 0 bases; unmatched bases: 13. The CDR3 has 17 amino acids. Germline V lookup: CDR1 MDHEN, CDR2 SYDVKM. The CDR3 DNA sequence: TGTGCCAGCAGCCGCGGGGCACAGGGGGAGAGCTCCTACGAGCAGTACTTC. This encodes CASSRGAQGESSYEQYF.

This rearrangement joins TRBV18 to TRBJ2-2, with D unresolved. The length of the CDR3 is 15 residues. Trimming pared 3 bases from V and 2 bases from J, leaving 10 bases between. The germline gives CDR1 KGHSH, CDR2 LQKENI. The CDR3 DNA reads TGTGCCAGCTCACCCCACGCGGATAACACCGGGGAGCTGTTTTTT. Encoded protein: CASSPHADNTGELFF.

In this sample, this clone turned up a few times. The chain is built from TRBV6-5 and TRBJ2-7; weak D call: TRBD2 (7 bases). This CDR3 has 15 amino acids. Germline CDR1 and CDR2: MNHEY and SVGAGI. Trimming took off 5 bases at V and 4 bases at J, with 18 bases between the two ends. In nucleotides, the CDR3 is TGTGCCAGCAGTCCGAGGACTAGGGGGGAATACGAGCAGTACTTC. Protein sequence: CASSPRTRGEYEQYF.

This clone was recorded a few times. The chain is built from TRBV5-1 and TRBJ2-5; perhaps TRBD1 as D (6 bases). The CDR3 sequence is 14 residues long. Germline V gives CDR1 SGHRS, CDR2 YFSETQ. The germline V and J ends were trimmed by 4 bases and 1 base, with 11 bases remaining between them. The CDR3, as DNA: TGCGCCAGCAGCCTACCGGACAGCCAAGAGACCCAGTACTTC. Its translation: CASSLPDSQETQYF.

This chain connects TRBV4-1 to TRBJ2-3; D remains unclear. V was pared by 0 bases and J by 1 base, with 23 bases between. The germline CDR1 and CDR2 sequences are MGHRA and YSYEKL. The length of the CDR3 is 20 residues. The CDR3 sequence is CASSQDWADPRSLRTDTQYF. In DNA, the CDR3 is TGCGCCAGCAGCCAAGATTGGGCAGACCCCCGCAGCCTTCGCACAGATACGCAGTATTTT.

This sequence joins TRBV4-3 and TRBJ1-2; 7 bases are shared with TRBD1. Germline V CDR1 and CDR2: LGHNA, YSLEER. The length of the CDR3 is 16 residues. V lost 0 bases and J lost 4; bases outside the gene matches: 8. In DNA form, the CDR3 reads TGCGCCAGCAGCCAAGATAACAGGGGAAGTGGCTATGGCTACACCTTC. Encoded protein: CASSQDNRGSGYGYTF.

This rearrangement joins TRBV10-1 to TRBJ1-5, with D perhaps TRBD1 (5 bases). The CDR3 is made up of 17 amino acids. The V gene lost 8 bases and the J gene lost 2 bases, with 22 bases spanning the gap. Germline CDR1 reads WNHNN; CDR2 reads SYGVQD (reference sequence). The CDR3 reads CASLVPKGRRGNQPQHF. CDR3 coding DNA: TGCGCCAGCTTAGTTCCTAAGGGACGGAGGGGCAATCAGCCCCAGCATTTT.